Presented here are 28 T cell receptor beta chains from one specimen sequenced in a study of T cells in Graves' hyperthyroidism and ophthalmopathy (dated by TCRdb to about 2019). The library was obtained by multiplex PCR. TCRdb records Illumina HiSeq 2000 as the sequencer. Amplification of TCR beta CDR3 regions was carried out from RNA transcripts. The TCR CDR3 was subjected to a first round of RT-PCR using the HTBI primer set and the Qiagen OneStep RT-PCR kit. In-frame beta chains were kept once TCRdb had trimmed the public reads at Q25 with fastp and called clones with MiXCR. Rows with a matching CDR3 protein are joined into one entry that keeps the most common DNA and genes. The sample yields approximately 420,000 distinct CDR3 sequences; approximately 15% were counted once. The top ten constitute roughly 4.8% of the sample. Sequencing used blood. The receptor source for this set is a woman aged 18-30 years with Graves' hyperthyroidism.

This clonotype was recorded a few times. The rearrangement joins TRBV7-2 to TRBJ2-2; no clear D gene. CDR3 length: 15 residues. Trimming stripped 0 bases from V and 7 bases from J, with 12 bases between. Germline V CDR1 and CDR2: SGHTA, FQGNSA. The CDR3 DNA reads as TGTGCCAGCAGCTTAGCGGATGGATATGACGGGGAGCTGTTTTTT. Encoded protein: CASSLADGYDGELFF.

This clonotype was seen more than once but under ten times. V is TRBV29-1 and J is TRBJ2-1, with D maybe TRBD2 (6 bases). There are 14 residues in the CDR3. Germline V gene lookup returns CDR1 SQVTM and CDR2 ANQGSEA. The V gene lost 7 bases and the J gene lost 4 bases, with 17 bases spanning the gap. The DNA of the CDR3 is TGCAGCGCCCCGATTGGGCGGGGATACAATGAGCAGTTCTTC. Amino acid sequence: CSAPIGRGYNEQFF.

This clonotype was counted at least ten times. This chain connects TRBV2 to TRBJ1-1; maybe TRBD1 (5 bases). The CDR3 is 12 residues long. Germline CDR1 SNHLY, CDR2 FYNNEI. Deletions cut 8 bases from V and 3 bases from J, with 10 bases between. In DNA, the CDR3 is TGTGCCAGCGGGAAGGGGTACACTGAAGCTTTCTTT. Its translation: CASGKGYTEAFF.

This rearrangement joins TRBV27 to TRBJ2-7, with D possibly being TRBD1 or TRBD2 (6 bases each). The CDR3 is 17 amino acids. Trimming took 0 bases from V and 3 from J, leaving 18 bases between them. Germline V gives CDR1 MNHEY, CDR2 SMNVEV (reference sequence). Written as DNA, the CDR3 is TGTGCCAGCAGTTTATCGCGCGGGGACAAATCCCGCTACGAGCAGTACTTC. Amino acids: CASSLSRGDKSRYEQYF.

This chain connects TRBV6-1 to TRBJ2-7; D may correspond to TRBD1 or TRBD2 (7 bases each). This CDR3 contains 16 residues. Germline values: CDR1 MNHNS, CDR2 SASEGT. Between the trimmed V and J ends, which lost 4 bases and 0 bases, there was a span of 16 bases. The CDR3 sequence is CASSVGGGTASYEQYF. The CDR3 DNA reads TGTGCCAGCAGTGTGGGGGGAGGGACAGCCTCCTACGAGCAGTACTTC.

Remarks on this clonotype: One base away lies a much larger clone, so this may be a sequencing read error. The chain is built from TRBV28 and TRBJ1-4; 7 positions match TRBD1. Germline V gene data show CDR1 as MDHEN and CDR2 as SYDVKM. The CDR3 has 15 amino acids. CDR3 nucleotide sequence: TGTGCCAGCAGTCAGAACAGGGGATTTAATGAAGAACTGTTTTTT. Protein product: CASSQNRGFNEELFF. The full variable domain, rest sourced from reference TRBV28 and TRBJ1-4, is DVKVTQSSRYLVKRTGEKVFLECVQDMDHENMFWYRQDPGLGLRLIYFSYDVKMKEKGDIPEGYSVSREKKERFSLILESASTNQTSMYLCASSQNRGFNEELFFGSGTQLSVL.

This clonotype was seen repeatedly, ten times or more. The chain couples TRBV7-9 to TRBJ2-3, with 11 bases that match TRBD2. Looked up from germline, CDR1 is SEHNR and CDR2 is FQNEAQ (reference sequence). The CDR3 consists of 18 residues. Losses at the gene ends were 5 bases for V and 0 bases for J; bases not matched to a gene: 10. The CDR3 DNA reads TGTGCCAGCAGCCCCGGGACTAGCGGAGCCTCAAGCACAGATACGCAGTATTTT. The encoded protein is CASSPGTSGASSTDTQYF.

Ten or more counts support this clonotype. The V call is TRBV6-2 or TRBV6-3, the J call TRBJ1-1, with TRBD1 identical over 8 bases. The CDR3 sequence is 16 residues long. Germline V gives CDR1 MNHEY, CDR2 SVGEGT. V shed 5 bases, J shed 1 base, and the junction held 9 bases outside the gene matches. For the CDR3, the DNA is TGTGCCAGCAGTACCTACAGGGGGTCAAGGAACACTGAAGCTTTCTTT. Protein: CASSTYRGSRNTEAFF.

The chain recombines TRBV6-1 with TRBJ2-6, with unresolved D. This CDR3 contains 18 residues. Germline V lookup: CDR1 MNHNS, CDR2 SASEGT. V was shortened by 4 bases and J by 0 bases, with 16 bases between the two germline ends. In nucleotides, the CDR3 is TGTGCCAGCAGTGTCGGTACAGAAGAGCTCTCTGGGGCCAACGTCCTGACTTTC. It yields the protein CASSVGTEELSGANVLTF.

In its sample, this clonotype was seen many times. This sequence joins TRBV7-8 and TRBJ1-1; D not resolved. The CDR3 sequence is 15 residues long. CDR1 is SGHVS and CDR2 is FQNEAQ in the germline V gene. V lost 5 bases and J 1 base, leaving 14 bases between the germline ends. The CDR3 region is CASSPARPENTEAFF. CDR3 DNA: TGTGCCAGCAGCCCCGCCAGGCCAGAGAACACTGAAGCTTTCTTT.

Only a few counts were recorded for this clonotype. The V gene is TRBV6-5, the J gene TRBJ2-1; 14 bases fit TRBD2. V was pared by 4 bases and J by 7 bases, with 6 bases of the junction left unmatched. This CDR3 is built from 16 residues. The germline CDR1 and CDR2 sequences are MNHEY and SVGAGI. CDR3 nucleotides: TGTGCCAGCAGTTCTCGACTAGCGGGAGGGATGAATGAGCAGTTCTTC. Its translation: CASSSRLAGGMNEQFF.

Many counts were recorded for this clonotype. CDR3 coding DNA: TGCAGTGCTAGAGATAGCGGGAGGATAGATACGCAGTATTTT. Translated: CSARDSGRIDTQYF. The V gene is TRBV20-1, the J gene TRBJ2-3, with 10 bases aligning to TRBD2. Per germline, CDR1 DFQATT and CDR2 SNEGSKA (reference sequence). V dropped 0 bases and J dropped 5; count of bases not matched to a gene: 2. The CDR3 length is 14 residues.

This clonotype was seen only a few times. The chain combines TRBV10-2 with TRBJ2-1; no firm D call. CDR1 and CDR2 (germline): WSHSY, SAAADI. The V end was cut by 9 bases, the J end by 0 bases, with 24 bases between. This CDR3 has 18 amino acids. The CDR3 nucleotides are TGCGCCAGTACCGGTCGTCGATTCGCATCGAGCTCCTACAATGAGCAGTTCTTC. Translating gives CASTGRRFASSSYNEQFF.

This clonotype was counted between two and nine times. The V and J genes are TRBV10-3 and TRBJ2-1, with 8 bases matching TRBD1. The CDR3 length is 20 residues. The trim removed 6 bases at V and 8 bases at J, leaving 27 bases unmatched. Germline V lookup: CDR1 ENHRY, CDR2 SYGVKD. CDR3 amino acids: CAIRSTGERNTGWSGHEQFF. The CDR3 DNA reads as TGTGCCATCAGATCGACAGGGGAGAGGAATACAGGCTGGTCGGGTCATGAGCAGTTCTTC.

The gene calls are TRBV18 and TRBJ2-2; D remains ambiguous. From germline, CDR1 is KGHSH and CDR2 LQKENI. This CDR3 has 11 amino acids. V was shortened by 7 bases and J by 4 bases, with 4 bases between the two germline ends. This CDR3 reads CASFSTGELFF. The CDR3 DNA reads TGTGCCAGCTTCTCCACCGGGGAGCTGTTTTTT.

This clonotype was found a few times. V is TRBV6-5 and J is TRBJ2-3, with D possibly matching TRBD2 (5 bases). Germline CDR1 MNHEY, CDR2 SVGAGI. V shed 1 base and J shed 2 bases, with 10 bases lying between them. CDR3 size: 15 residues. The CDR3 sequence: CASSYFGKSTDTQYF. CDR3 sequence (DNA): TGTGCCAGCAGTTACTTCGGGAAATCCACAGATACGCAGTATTTT.

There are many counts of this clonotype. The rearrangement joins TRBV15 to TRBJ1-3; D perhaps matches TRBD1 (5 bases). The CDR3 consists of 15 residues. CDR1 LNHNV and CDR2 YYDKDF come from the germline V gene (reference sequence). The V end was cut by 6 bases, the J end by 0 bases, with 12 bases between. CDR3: CATRTTAHSGNTIYF. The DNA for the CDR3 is TGTGCCACCAGGACGACAGCCCACTCTGGAAACACCATATATTTT.

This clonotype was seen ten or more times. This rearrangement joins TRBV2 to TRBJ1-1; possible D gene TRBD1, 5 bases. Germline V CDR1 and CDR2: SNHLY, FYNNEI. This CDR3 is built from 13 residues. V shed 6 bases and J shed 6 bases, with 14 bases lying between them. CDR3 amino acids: CASSNRLVPEAFF. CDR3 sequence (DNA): TGTGCCAGCAGCAACAGGTTAGTCCCTGAAGCTTTCTTT.

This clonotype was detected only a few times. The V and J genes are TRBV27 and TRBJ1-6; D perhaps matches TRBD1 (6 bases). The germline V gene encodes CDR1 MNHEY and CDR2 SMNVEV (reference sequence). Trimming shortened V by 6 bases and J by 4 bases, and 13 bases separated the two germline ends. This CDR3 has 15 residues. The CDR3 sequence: CASRPGQAYNSPLHF. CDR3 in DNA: TGTGCCAGCAGGCCGGGACAAGCTTATAATTCACCCCTCCACTTT.

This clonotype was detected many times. The CDR3 sequence: CASTTGGETQYF. As DNA, the CDR3 is TGTGCCAGCACTACAGGGGGAGAGACCCAGTACTTC. The rearrangement joins TRBV28 to TRBJ2-5, with 8 positions matching TRBD1. Per the germline V gene, CDR1 is MDHEN and CDR2 is SYDVKM. This CDR3 is built from 12 residues. With V trimmed by 7 bases and J by 4 bases, 2 bases remained unmatched. Full variable domain (outside the CDR3, taken from reference TRBV28 and TRBJ2-5): DVKVTQSSRYLVKRTGEKVFLECVQDMDHENMFWYRQDPGLGLRLIYFSYDVKMKEKGDIPEGYSVSREKKERFSLILESASTNQTSMYLCASTTGGETQYFGPGTRLLVL.

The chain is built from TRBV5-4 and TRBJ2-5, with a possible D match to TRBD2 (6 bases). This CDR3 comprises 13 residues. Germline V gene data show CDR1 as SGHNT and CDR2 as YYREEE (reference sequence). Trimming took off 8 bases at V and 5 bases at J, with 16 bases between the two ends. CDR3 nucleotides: TGTGCCAGTCCGGAGGGGCCGGGTGAGACCCAGTACTTC. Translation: CASPEGPGETQYF.

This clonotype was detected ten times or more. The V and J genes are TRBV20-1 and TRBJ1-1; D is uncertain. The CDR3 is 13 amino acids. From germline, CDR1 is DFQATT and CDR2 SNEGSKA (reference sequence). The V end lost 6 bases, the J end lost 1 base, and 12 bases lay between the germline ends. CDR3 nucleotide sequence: TGCAGTGCCCTAACCGATAGGAACACTGAAGCTTTCTTT. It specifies CSALTDRNTEAFF.

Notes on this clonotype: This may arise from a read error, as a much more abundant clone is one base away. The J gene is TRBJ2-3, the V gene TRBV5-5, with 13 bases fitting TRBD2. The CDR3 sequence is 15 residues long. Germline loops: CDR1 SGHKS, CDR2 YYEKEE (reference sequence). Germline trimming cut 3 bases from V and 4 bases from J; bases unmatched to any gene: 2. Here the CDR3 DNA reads TGTGCCAGCAGCTCCGGACTAGCGGGAGCAGATACGCAGTATTTT. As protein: CASSSGLAGADTQYF.

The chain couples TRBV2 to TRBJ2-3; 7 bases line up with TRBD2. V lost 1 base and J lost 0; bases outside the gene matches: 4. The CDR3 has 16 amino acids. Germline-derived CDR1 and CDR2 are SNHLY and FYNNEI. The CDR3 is CASSEVSGPSTDTQYF. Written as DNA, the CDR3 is TGTGCCAGCAGTGAAGTTAGCGGGCCCAGCACAGATACGCAGTATTTT.

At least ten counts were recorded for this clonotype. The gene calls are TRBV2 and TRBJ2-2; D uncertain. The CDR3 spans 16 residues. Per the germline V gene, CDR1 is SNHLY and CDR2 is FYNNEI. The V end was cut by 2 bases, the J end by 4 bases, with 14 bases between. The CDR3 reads CASSEIRHMGTGELFF. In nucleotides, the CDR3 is TGTGCCAGCAGTGAAATTAGGCATATGGGCACCGGGGAGCTGTTTTTT. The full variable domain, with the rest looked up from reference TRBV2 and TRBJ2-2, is EPEVTQTPSHQVTQMGQEVILRCVPISNHLYFYWYRQILGQKVEFLVSFYNNEISEKSEIFDDQFSVERPDGSNFTLKIRSTKLEDSAMYFCASSEIRHMGTGELFFGEGSRLTVL.

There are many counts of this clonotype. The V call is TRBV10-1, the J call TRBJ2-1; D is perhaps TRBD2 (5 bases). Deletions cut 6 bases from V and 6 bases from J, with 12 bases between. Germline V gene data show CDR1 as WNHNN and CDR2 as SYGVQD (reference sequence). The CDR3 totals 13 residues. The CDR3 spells CASSQRLSNEQFF. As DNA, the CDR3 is TGCGCCAGCAGCCAGCGGTTAAGCAATGAGCAGTTCTTC.

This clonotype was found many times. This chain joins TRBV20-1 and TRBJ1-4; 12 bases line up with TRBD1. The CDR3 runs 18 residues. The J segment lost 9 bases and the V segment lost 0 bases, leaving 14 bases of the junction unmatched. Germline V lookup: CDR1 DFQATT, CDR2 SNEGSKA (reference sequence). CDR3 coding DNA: TGCAGTGCTAGAGACACCGGGACAGGGGGCGCTTCGGGACAAAAACTGTTTTTT. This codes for CSARDTGTGGASGQKLFF.

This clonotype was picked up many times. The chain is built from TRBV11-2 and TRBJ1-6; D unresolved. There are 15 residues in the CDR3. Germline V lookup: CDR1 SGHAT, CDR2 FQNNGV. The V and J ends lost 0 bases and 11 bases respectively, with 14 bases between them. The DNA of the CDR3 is TGTGCCAGCAGCTTAGAGAGTAGCCTAACGGCACCCCTCCACTTT. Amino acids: CASSLESSLTAPLHF.